The next 15 T cell receptor beta chains were all read from a single sample in a study of T cell repertoires in cytomegalovirus infection. TCRdb reprocessed the reads via MiXCR and lists one record per CDR3 protein. The top ten clones hold about three quarters of a sample with almost 90,000 distinct CDR3 sequences, approximately 30% of them seen once. Antigen specificity for these receptors is unknown. The sample consisted of CD8+ T cells from cultured PBMCs, taken from culture after CMV antigen stimulation. All receptors derive from a human donor in good health (CMV status not recorded). Some clones in this sample may be carry-over from other donors' samples.

The V call is TRBV7-9, the J call TRBJ2-5; D unclear. Germline V gene sequence: CDR1 SEHNR, CDR2 FQNEAQ (reference sequence). This CDR3 has 15 amino acids. With 1 base removed from V and 5 bases from J, the gap between germline ends came to 14 bases. Here the CDR3 reads CASSLVAEIRETQYF. For the CDR3, the DNA is TGTGCCAGCAGCTTAGTGGCAGAGATCCGGGAGACCCAGTACTTC. Complete variable domain (other parts from reference TRBV7-9 and TRBJ2-5): DTGVSQNPRHKITKRGQNVTFRCDPISEHNRLYWYRQTLGQGPEFLTYFQNEAQLEKSRLLSDRFSAERPKGSFSTLEIQRTEQGDSAMYLCASSLVAEIRETQYFGPGTRLLVL.

The chain uses TRBV28 and TRBJ2-3; D is unresolved. Between the trimmed V and J ends, which lost 5 bases and 5 bases, there was a span of 11 bases. Germline CDR1 and CDR2: MDHEN and SYDVKM. This CDR3 region has 13 residues. CDR3 bases: TGTGCCAGCAGTCGCGTTGTCGGAGATACGCAGTATTTT. This encodes CASSRVVGDTQYF.

The chain links TRBV9 to TRBJ1-3; D call uncertain. V was shortened by 6 bases and J by 8 bases, with 21 bases between the two germline ends. The CDR3 sequence is 15 residues long. Germline loops: CDR1 SGDLS, CDR2 YYNGEE. The CDR3 DNA is TGTGCCAGCACCAGTACCGGCACGCCAGGAGACACCATATATTTT. As protein: CASTSTGTPGDTIYF.

The chain carries TRBV13 and TRBJ1-1; D is possibly TRBD1 (6 bases). The CDR3 covers 13 residues. In germline, CDR1 is PRHDT, CDR2 FYEKMQ (reference sequence). V was shortened by 6 bases and J by 4 bases, with 12 bases between the two germline ends. The CDR3 sequence is CASSQGGRTEAFF. CDR3 nucleotide sequence: TGTGCCAGCAGTCAAGGGGGGCGCACTGAAGCTTTCTTT.

This clonotype was counted only a few times. This sequence joins TRBV6-1 and TRBJ2-3; 11 positions match TRBD2. Germline CDR1 is MNHNS and CDR2 is SASEGT. This CDR3 has 15 residues. Germline trimming cut 4 bases from V and 2 bases from J; bases unmatched to any gene: 2. The CDR3 loop reads CASSGLAGYTDTQYF. The CDR3 nucleotides read TGTGCCAGCAGTGGACTAGCGGGGTACACAGATACGCAGTATTTT.

This clonotype was recorded many times. CDR3 amino acids: CASSLSVGGLDTQYF. CDR3 nucleotides: TGTGCCAGCAGCTTATCTGTCGGGGGGCTAGATACGCAGTATTTT. This chain uses TRBV7-9 with TRBJ2-3, with D perhaps matching TRBD2 (7 bases). V was trimmed by 2 bases and J by 5 bases, leaving 14 bases between them. Germline V CDR1 and CDR2: SEHNR, FQNEAQ (reference sequence). CDR3 length: 15 amino acids.

This chain connects TRBV4-1 to TRBJ1-5, with D possibly TRBD1 on 5 matching bases. Trimming pared 0 bases from V and 9 bases from J, leaving 15 bases between. CDR1 MGHRA and CDR2 YSYEKL come from the germline V gene. The CDR3 is 15 amino acids. The CDR3 coding sequence is TGCGCCAGCAGCCAAGATTGGCAGGGTGGGTGGCCCCAGCATTTT. Amino acids: CASSQDWQGGWPQHF.

The gene calls are TRBV9 and TRBJ1-3, with 7 bases fitting TRBD1. Per germline, CDR1 SGDLS and CDR2 YYNGEE. J lost 6 bases, V lost 0 bases, and 3 bases had no gene match. The CDR3 extends over 14 amino acids. CDR3 in amino acids: CASSVGDSENTIYF. Written as DNA, the CDR3 is TGTGCCAGCAGCGTAGGGGACAGCGAAAACACCATATATTTT.

V and J are TRBV27 and TRBJ2-1; TRBD2 matches 7 bases. The CDR3 is 15 residues long. Germline CDR1 MNHEY, CDR2 SMNVEV (reference sequence). Trimming cost V 2 bases and J 2 bases; bases outside gene matches: 3. CDR3 amino acids: CASSLTAGTYNEQFF. CDR3 in DNA: TGTGCCAGCAGTTTAACAGCGGGGACCTACAATGAGCAGTTCTTC.

This clonotype was counted at least ten times. The V gene is TRBV7-2, the J gene TRBJ1-2, with 10 bases aligning to TRBD1. This CDR3 is 18 amino acids long. Germline loops: CDR1 SGHTA, CDR2 FQGNSA. After removal of 4 bases from V and 8 bases from J, the junction contained 19 bases not matched to a gene. As DNA, the CDR3 is TGTGCCAGCAGCTCCGTCTCGACAGGGGGCTTTATAGATGGCGGCTACACCTTC. Translated, it gives CASSSVSTGGFIDGGYTF.

This clonotype turned up a few times. The genes are TRBV19 and TRBJ2-7, with D perhaps matching TRBD2 (5 bases). The CDR3 has 13 residues. The germline gives CDR1 LNHDA, CDR2 SQIVND (reference sequence). V lost 4 bases and J 2 bases, leaving 9 bases between the germline ends. The CDR3 region has the DNA TGTGCCAGTAGTAAGCGGCCCACCTACGAGCAGTACTTC. It encodes CASSKRPTYEQYF.

This clonotype was observed a handful of times. V is TRBV19 and J is TRBJ1-5; D gene unclear. The V gene's germline CDR1 is LNHDA and CDR2 SQIVND (reference sequence). The CDR3 runs to 14 residues. The ends were cut back, 10 bases at V and 1 base at J, with 14 bases in the middle. In DNA, the CDR3 is TGTGCCACTACAAATGTGGGGAGCAATCAGCCCCAGCATTTT. Its translation is CATTNVGSNQPQHF.

The chain couples TRBV11-3 to TRBJ2-1, with a tentative D call TRBD1 (5 bases). The length of the CDR3 is 14 residues. Germline V gene sequence: CDR1 SGHNT, CDR2 YENEEA. Trimming left V 1 base short and J 6 bases short, with 10 bases between. The CDR3 region has the DNA TGTGCCAGCAGCTTAGGGGCAGGGCCCAATGAGCAGTTCTTC. Its translation is CASSLGAGPNEQFF.

V gene TRBV20-1 combines with J gene TRBJ1-3; D possibly corresponds to TRBD1 (5 bases). From germline, CDR1 is DFQATT and CDR2 SNEGSKA (reference sequence). The CDR3 loop spans 15 amino acids. The CDR3 loop is CSLGGTHLGHNTIYF. CDR3 in DNA: TGCAGCCTCGGGGGGACCCACCTGGGGCACAACACCATATATTTT.

Written as DNA, the CDR3 is TGTGCCAGCATCTTCGGGGGGCAAAACATTCAGTACTTC. Encoded protein: CASIFGGQNIQYF. V usage is TRBV11-2 and J usage is TRBJ2-4; the D gene is possibly TRBD2 (7 bases). V lost 7 bases to trimming and J lost 5 bases, with 12 bases between them. There are 13 residues in the CDR3. Per the germline V gene, CDR1 is SGHAT and CDR2 is FQNNGV. Full variable domain (outside the CDR3, taken from reference TRBV11-2 and TRBJ2-4): EAGVAQSPRYKIIEKRQSVAFWCNPISGHATLYWYQQILGQGPKLLIQFQNNGVVDDSQLPKDRFSAERLKGVDSTLKIQPAKLEDSAVYLCASIFGGQNIQYFGAGTRLSVL.